Listed here are 20 T cell receptor gamma chains from one sample, sequenced in a study of gamma delta lymphoproliferative disorders and STAT genes. PBMCs from patients and controls supplied the genomic DNA for sequencing. TCRdb called clones anew from the multiplex PCR reads with CATT. Of around 5,000 gamma-chain clones listed, about 7.5% were seen once; the top ten hold less than 3%. The sequenced material came from blood. These receptors originate from a human donor in good health.

By sample fraction, this clone is medium-sized. The chain couples TRGV3 to TRGJ1 or TRGJ2. The J gene was missing in TCRdb and was found by matching the end of the DNA to germline. The CDR3 runs to 15 residues. CDR1 and CDR2 (germline): VTNTFY, YDVSTARD (reference sequence). Losses at the gene ends were 0 bases for V and 4 bases for J; bases not matched to a gene: 9. In DNA form, the CDR3 reads TGTGCCACCTGGGACAGGCCCGGTGAGTATTATAAGAAACTCTTT. It is translated as CATWDRPGEYYKKLF.

This clone is medium-sized by share. J is TRGJ1 or TRGJ2 and V is TRGV2. No J gene is reported in TCRdb; it was inferred here by comparing the DNA with germline. V shed 1 base and J 11 bases; nucleotides not matched to a gene: 11. Germline CDR1 and CDR2: EGSNGY and YDSYNSKV. The CDR3 spans 13 residues. CDR3 sequence: CATWDGPGGEKLF. The CDR3 DNA reads TGTGCCACCTGGGACGGTCCAGGGGGAGAGAAACTCTTT.

This clone was detected ten times or more. V usage is TRGV4 and J usage is TRGJ1 or TRGJ2. TCRdb records no J gene; here it was assigned by comparing the DNA to germline. The CDR3 length is 10 residues. The V segment lost 7 bases and the J segment 8 bases; nucleotides outside the gene matches: 5. Looked up from germline, CDR1 is EGSTGY and CDR2 is YDSYTSSV. CDR3 residues: CATCKNKKLF. In DNA form, the CDR3 reads TGTGCCACCTGTAAAAATAAGAAACTCTTT.

In this sample, this clone turned up a few times. This chain links TRGV8 with TRGJ1 or TRGJ2. The J gene, missing from TCRdb, was assigned here through DNA to germline matching. The trim removed 12 bases at V and 6 bases at J, leaving 11 bases unmatched. The CDR3 loop spans 11 amino acids. The germline V gene encodes CDR1 VENAVY and CDR2 YDSYNSRV. The CDR3 is CAAPFLYKKLF. CDR3 nucleotide sequence: TGTGCCGCTCCGTTTCTTTATAAGAAACTCTTT.

This clone is medium-sized within its sample. The chain joins TRGV4 to TRGJ1 or TRGJ2. Matching the DNA to germline supplied the J gene, which TCRdb does not give. CDR1 is EGSTGY and CDR2 is YDSYTSSV in the germline V gene. Unmatched junction bases numbered 11, after V lost 5 bases and J lost 7 bases. This CDR3 comprises 13 residues. CDR3 in DNA: TGTGCCACCTGGGGCAGGGGTTGGTATAAGAAACTCTTT. This codes for CATWGRGWYKKLF.

The chain links TRGV8 to TRGJ1 or TRGJ2. The J gene comes from matching the DNA to germline here; TCRdb lacks it. V dropped 4 bases and J dropped 7; count of bases not matched to a gene: 19. CDR3 length: 16 amino acids. Germline lookup yields CDR1 VENAVY and CDR2 YDSYNSRV. Here the CDR3 DNA reads TGTGCCACCTGGGACTGGCGCCCTAGATTTTGCTATAAGAAACTCTTT. It specifies CATWDWRPRFCYKKLF.

This clone appeared a single time. It is unclear where the CDR3 begins or ends on the DNA, so no DNA is shown, and the CDR3 is as TCRdb lists it. The J gene has no call, while the V gene is TRGV4. The CDR3 comprises 17 residues, both ends counted. From germline, CDR1 is EGSTGY and CDR2 YDSYTSSV. Here the CDR3 reads CATWDGLRNSLAVEQHF.

In its sample, this clone ranks as medium-sized (0.01 to 0.1%). Here the CDR3 DNA reads TGTGCCACCTGGGATGATTATTATAAGAAACTCTTT. The encoded protein is CATWDDYYKKLF. This chain joins TRGV4 and TRGJ1 or TRGJ2. The J gene was not available in TCRdb and was assigned here by matching the DNA to germline segments. The CDR3 has 12 amino acids. Germline V gives CDR1 EGSTGY, CDR2 YDSYTSSV. Trimming removed 2 bases from V and 2 bases from J; junction bases left unmatched: 0.

In this sample, this clone turned up a few times. This rearrangement joins TRGV5 to TRGJ1 or TRGJ2. Here the J gene was assigned by germline matching of the DNA, as TCRdb has none. The CDR3 sequence is 14 residues long. Per germline, CDR1 VINAFY and CDR2 YDVSNSKD. Unmatched junction bases numbered 7, after V lost 1 base and J lost 4 bases. CDR3 nucleotides: TGTGCCACCTGGGACAGAGTGAAGTATTATAAGAAACTCTTT. Protein: CATWDRVKYYKKLF.

For this clone: The protein recorded in TCRdb matches a much larger clone and deviates from this DNA's translation at residue 3, suggesting a read error; the protein here is obtained by translating the DNA. The chain uses TRGV4 and TRGJ1 or TRGJ2. TCRdb lists no J gene, so it was determined here by aligning the DNA to germline. The CDR3 is 18 residues long. CDR1 and CDR2 from the germline V gene are EGSTGY and YDSYTSSV. CDR3 protein: CAAWDIQGRAYDYYKKLF. In DNA form, the CDR3 reads TGTGCCGCCTGGGATATTCAGGGCCGTGCCTACGATTATTATAAGAAACTCTTT.

This clone was recorded many times. This rearrangement joins TRGV4 to TRGJ1 or TRGJ2. TCRdb carries no J gene annotation; the J gene was assigned here by matching the DNA with germline. Germline V CDR1 and CDR2: EGSTGY, YDSYTSSV. This CDR3 comprises 15 residues. V was pared by 9 bases and J by 5 bases, with 19 bases of the junction left unmatched. CDR3 protein: CATPIPRARDYKKLF. The CDR3 DNA reads as TGTGCCACCCCTATCCCTAGGGCGCGGGATTATAAGAAACTCTTT.

This clone is labeled as medium-sized. The gene calls are TRGV8 and TRGJ1 or TRGJ2. TCRdb is silent on the J gene; assignment here came from matching the DNA to germline. This CDR3 contains 12 residues. Germline values: CDR1 VENAVY, CDR2 YDSYNSRV. Germline trimming cut 3 bases from V and 7 bases from J; bases unmatched to any gene: 6. CDR3 sequence (DNA): TGTGCCACCTGGGATGTGGGATATAAGAAACTCTTT. It is translated as CATWDVGYKKLF.

Within the sample, this clone is medium-sized. As DNA, the CDR3 is TGTGCTGCGTGGGATTATCGGGCTTATACCACTGGTTGGTTCAAGATATTT. Amino acids: CAAWDYRAYTTGWFKIF. This chain connects TRGV10 to TRGJP1. Assignment of the J gene here rests on matching the DNA to germline, because TCRdb gives none. TRGV10 is filed as an ORF, its function uncertain. The CDR3 sequence is 17 residues long. Unmatched junction bases numbered 13, after V lost 8 bases and J lost 0 bases.

By share, this clone ranks as medium-sized (0.01 to 0.1%). The rearrangement joins TRGV4 to TRGJ1 or TRGJ2. TCRdb leaves out the J gene; it was filled in here by matching the DNA to germline. CDR3 length: 14 residues. The germline V gene encodes CDR1 EGSTGY and CDR2 YDSYTSSV. V gave up 5 bases and J gave up 1 base; unmatched junction bases: 8. Written as DNA, the CDR3 is TGTGCCACCTGGGGATGGCCTAATTATTATAAGAAACTCTTT. Its translation is CATWGWPNYYKKLF.

This clone was detected many times. Other nucleotide sequences in the sample specify the same CDR3. This chain uses TRGV2 with TRGJ1 or TRGJ2. Because TCRdb records no J gene, it was assigned here through a match of the DNA to germline. With 0 bases clipped from V and 7 bases from J, the junction kept 6 bases outside the gene matches. The V gene's germline CDR1 is EGSNGY and CDR2 YDSYNSKV. This CDR3 region has 13 residues. The CDR3 bases are TGTGCCACCTGGGACGGGCCGGGATATAAGAAACTCTTT. This translates into CATWDGPGYKKLF.

A remark on this clone: With only one base between it and a far larger clone, this is likely a read error. The limits of the CDR3 on the DNA are not certain, so only TCRdb's listed CDR3 is given. In the same sample, other DNA sequences code for this CDR3. The J segment was not called; the V segment is TRGV11. TRGV11 is filed as an ORF, its function uncertain. The CDR3 sequence runs 17 residues, both termini included. The CDR3 spells CTTVPAGLGALNGKKLF.

Regarding this clone: The DNA is left out, because the CDR3 cannot be placed on it with certainty; the CDR3 is given as TCRdb lists it. No J gene was assigned, while the V gene was called as TRGV11. TRGV11 is flagged as an ORF with uncertain function. The CDR3 totals 19 residues, both ends included. The CDR3: CTTVPAGLRGNRTGWFKIF.

By share, this clone ranks as medium-sized (0.01 to 0.1%). V usage is TRGV8 and J usage is TRGJ1 or TRGJ2. Because TCRdb records no J gene, it was assigned here through a match of the DNA to germline. The germline CDR1 and CDR2 sequences are VENAVY and YDSYNSRV. With 6 bases clipped from V and 3 bases from J, the junction kept 11 bases outside the gene matches. The length of the CDR3 is 14 residues. CDR3 nucleotide sequence: TGTGCCACCTGGATCCCGGGGTTTTATTATAAGAAACTCTTT. It translates to CATWIPGFYYKKLF.

This clone is judged medium-sized (0.01 to 0.1%). The sample carries other DNA sequences with the same CDR3. This chain joins TRGV2 and TRGJ1 or TRGJ2. The J gene, left out of TCRdb, was set here by checking the DNA against germline. This CDR3 has 13 residues. The junction had 2 bases not matched to a gene; V was cut back by 0 bases and J by 3 bases. The germline CDR1 and CDR2 sequences are EGSNGY and YDSYNSKV. The CDR3 DNA reads as TGTGCCACCTGGGACGGGACTTATTATAAGAAACTCTTT. Translating it yields CATWDGTYYKKLF.

Sample share makes this clone medium-sized. The chain combines TRGV2 with TRGJ1 or TRGJ2. TCRdb is silent on the J gene; assignment here came from matching the DNA to germline. The CDR3 is 14 amino acids. CDR1 is EGSNGY, CDR2 YDSYNSKV, per germline. The trim removed 0 bases at V and 7 bases at J, leaving 9 bases unmatched. CDR3 coding DNA: TGTGCCACCTGGGACGGGCCGGGAGAATATAAGAAACTCTTT. Translated: CATWDGPGEYKKLF.